These T cell receptor beta chains were read from a single sample in a study of T cell responses to AZD1222 COVID-19 vaccine. Sequencing used immunoSEQ multiplex PCR; TCRdb keeps in-frame clones, though not all of them. The sample contains around 100,000 clones, 87% of which appear only once. The source was peripheral blood, collected on day 0 of MenACWY control vaccination. These receptors all come from an adult in good health. Each CDR3 is given with its conserved first and last residue. D genes are given only for firm matches. Rows give clone size only sometimes, using once, few, many, or a class for an expanded clone.

j_call: TRBJ2-7
v_call: TRBV4-1
clone_size: few
d_call: -
cdr3_nt: TGCGCCAGCAGCCAATCCCCCGGGGCCCTCTACGAGCAGTACTTC
cdr3_aa: CASSQSPGALYEQYF

j_call: TRBJ1-1
v_call: TRBV28
clone_size: -
d_call: -
cdr3_nt: TGTGCCAGCAGTTGGGACCCGGTGGGCACTGAAGCTTTCTTT
cdr3_aa: CASSWDPVGTEAFF

j_call: TRBJ1-1
v_call: TRBV5-4
clone_size: -
d_call: -
cdr3_nt: TGTGCCAGCAGCGGCGGCGGATGGGGCGCTATGAACACTGAAGCTTTCTTT
cdr3_aa: CASSGGGWGAMNTEAFF

j_call: TRBJ1-2
v_call: TRBV5-4
clone_size: -
d_call: TRBD1
cdr3_nt: TGTGCCAGCAGCTTCGGTACAGGGGGCTATGGCTACACCTTC
cdr3_aa: CASSFGTGGYGYTF

j_call: TRBJ2-2
v_call: TRBV5-4
clone_size: -
d_call: TRBD2
cdr3_nt: TGTGCCAGCAGACGGGGACTAGCGGGAGGGAACACCGGGGAGCTGTTTTTT
cdr3_aa: CASRRGLAGGNTGELFF

j_call: TRBJ1-1
v_call: TRBV12-5
clone_size: -
d_call: TRBD1
cdr3_nt: TGTGCTAGTGGTGCAGGGACAGAAAACACTGAAGCTTTCTTT
cdr3_aa: CASGAGTENTEAFF

j_call: TRBJ1-4
v_call: TRBV7-9
clone_size: -
d_call: TRBD1
cdr3_nt: TGTGCCAGCAGCCCGGGAGGACAGGAGGGGGAAAAACTGTTTTTT
cdr3_aa: CASSPGGQEGEKLFF

j_call: TRBJ1-6
v_call: TRBV4-1
clone_size: -
d_call: -
cdr3_nt: TGCGCCAGCAGCCAAGAAAGGGCGTCACCCCTCCACTTT
cdr3_aa: CASSQERASPLHF

j_call: TRBJ2-3
v_call: TRBV9
clone_size: -
d_call: TRBD2
cdr3_nt: TGTGCCAGCAGCCCACCGGGGCTAGCGGGTCAAGATACGCAGTATTTT
cdr3_aa: CASSPPGLAGQDTQYF

j_call: TRBJ2-1
v_call: TRBV18
clone_size: -
d_call: TRBD2
cdr3_nt: TGTGCCAGCTCACCGCTAGTAAGCGGGGGATACAATGAGCAGTTCTTC
cdr3_aa: CASSPLVSGGYNEQFF

j_call: TRBJ2-1
v_call: TRBV28
clone_size: -
d_call: -
cdr3_nt: TGTGCCAGCAGCGTCTACAATGAGCAGTTCTTC
cdr3_aa: CASSVYNEQFF

j_call: TRBJ2-2
v_call: TRBV6-5
clone_size: few
d_call: -
cdr3_nt: TGTGCCAGCAGTCCAACCTGGGCCGGGGAGCTGTTTTTT
cdr3_aa: CASSPTWAGELFF

j_call: TRBJ1-5
v_call: TRBV27
clone_size: -
d_call: -
cdr3_nt: TGTGCCAGCAGTTTATCGAGAGATCAGCCCCAGCATTTT
cdr3_aa: CASSLSRDQPQHF

j_call: TRBJ2-3
v_call: TRBV3-1/TRBV3-2
clone_size: -
d_call: TRBD1
cdr3_nt: TGTGCCAGCAGCCACCGGACAGGGAGTACGCAGTATTTT
cdr3_aa: CASSHRTGSTQYF

j_call: TRBJ2-1
v_call: TRBV6-2/TRBV6-3
clone_size: -
d_call: -
cdr3_nt: TGTGCCAGCAGTTGGAATAGGGATCCCAATGAGCAGTTCTTC
cdr3_aa: CASSWNRDPNEQFF

j_call: TRBJ1-1
v_call: TRBV18
clone_size: -
d_call: TRBD1
cdr3_nt: TGTGCCAGCTCACCAAGACAGGGACACACTGAAGCTTTCTTT
cdr3_aa: CASSPRQGHTEAFF

j_call: TRBJ2-2
v_call: TRBV19
clone_size: -
d_call: TRBD2
cdr3_nt: TGTGCCAGTAGTTGGGGCGGCCTAGCGGGAACCGGGGAGCTGTTTTTT
cdr3_aa: CASSWGGLAGTGELFF

j_call: TRBJ1-5
v_call: TRBV6-2/TRBV6-3
clone_size: few
d_call: -
cdr3_nt: TGTGCCAGCAGTCGACTTAATCAGCCCCAGCATTTT
cdr3_aa: CASSRLNQPQHF

j_call: TRBJ2-6
v_call: TRBV4-3
clone_size: few
d_call: -
cdr3_nt: TGCGCCAGCAGCCAAAGGAGGGGCTCTGGGGCCAACGTCCTGACTTTC
cdr3_aa: CASSQRRGSGANVLTF

j_call: TRBJ1-3
v_call: TRBV3-1/TRBV3-2
clone_size: -
d_call: TRBD1
cdr3_nt: TGTGCCAGCAGCCAACTGACAGGGGCTGGAAACACCATATATTTT
cdr3_aa: CASSQLTGAGNTIYF

j_call: TRBJ1-5
v_call: TRBV21-1
clone_size: -
d_call: -
cdr3_nt: TGTGCCAGCAGCAGATCAAGGGACAGGATTACTAGCAATCAGCCCCAGCATTTT
cdr3_aa: CASSRSRDRITSNQPQHF

j_call: TRBJ2-4
v_call: TRBV7-9
clone_size: -
d_call: -
cdr3_nt: TGTGCCAGCAGCCCCGGCTTTGACAAAAACATTCAGTACTTC
cdr3_aa: CASSPGFDKNIQYF

j_call: TRBJ2-5
v_call: TRBV5-4
clone_size: few
d_call: -
cdr3_nt: TGTGCCAGCAGCTTGGCTGCACAGACCCAGTACTTC
cdr3_aa: CASSLAAQTQYF

j_call: TRBJ1-2
v_call: TRBV2
clone_size: -
d_call: -
cdr3_nt: TGTGCCAGCAGGACACAGGGTAACTATGGCTACACCTTC
cdr3_aa: CASRTQGNYGYTF

j_call: TRBJ2-1
v_call: TRBV28
clone_size: -
d_call: -
cdr3_nt: TGTGCCAGCAGTGACCGGGACGGACCCTACAATGAGCAGTTCTTC
cdr3_aa: CASSDRDGPYNEQFF

j_call: TRBJ2-7
v_call: TRBV14
clone_size: -
d_call: -
cdr3_nt: TGTGCCAGCAGCCAAGATCTGGGTAGGGAGCAGTACTTC
cdr3_aa: CASSQDLGREQYF

j_call: TRBJ1-1
v_call: TRBV18
clone_size: -
d_call: -
cdr3_nt: TGTGCCAGCTCACCTATGGCCGGGAACACTGAAGCTTTCTTT
cdr3_aa: CASSPMAGNTEAFF

j_call: TRBJ2-3
v_call: TRBV7-9
clone_size: -
d_call: TRBD2
cdr3_nt: TGTGCCAGCAGCTGGGGTAGCGGGGGTTTTACAGATACGCAGTATTTT
cdr3_aa: CASSWGSGGFTDTQYF

j_call: TRBJ1-5
v_call: TRBV7-2
clone_size: once
d_call: TRBD1
cdr3_nt: TGTGCCAGCAGCTCAGGACAGGGGGAACAGCCCCAGCATTTT
cdr3_aa: CASSSGQGEQPQHF

j_call: TRBJ1-1
v_call: TRBV2
clone_size: -
d_call: -
cdr3_nt: TGTGCCAGCAGTGGCCGGGGGTTGAACACTGAAGCTTTCTTT
cdr3_aa: CASSGRGLNTEAFF

j_call: TRBJ1-2
v_call: TRBV6-5
clone_size: -
d_call: TRBD1
cdr3_nt: TGTGCCAGCTTCCCCCAGGGGGCGGACTATGGCTACACCTTC
cdr3_aa: CASFPQGADYGYTF

j_call: TRBJ2-5
v_call: TRBV21-1
clone_size: -
d_call: -
cdr3_nt: TGTGCCAGCAGCAATCCCAGGCTCCGAGGAGAGACCCAGTACTTC
cdr3_aa: CASSNPRLRGETQYF

j_call: TRBJ2-7
v_call: TRBV7-2
clone_size: -
d_call: -
cdr3_nt: TGTGCCAGCAGCCTCACCTGGGAGTACCGTAACGAGCAGTACTTC
cdr3_aa: CASSLTWEYRNEQYF

j_call: TRBJ2-1
v_call: TRBV28
clone_size: -
d_call: TRBD1
cdr3_nt: TGTGCCACCGACAGGGTCCGGGTCAATGAGCAGTTCTTC
cdr3_aa: CATDRVRVNEQFF

j_call: TRBJ1-1
v_call: TRBV5-5
clone_size: -
d_call: TRBD1
cdr3_nt: TGTGCCAGCAGCTTCCAGGGGGACACTGAAGCTTTCTTT
cdr3_aa: CASSFQGDTEAFF

j_call: TRBJ2-2
v_call: TRBV10-3
clone_size: -
d_call: TRBD2
cdr3_nt: TGTGCCATCAGCCCCCGGGAGGAAGGGCACACCGGGGAGCTGTTTTTT
cdr3_aa: CAISPREEGHTGELFF

j_call: TRBJ1-1
v_call: TRBV28
clone_size: -
d_call: TRBD1
cdr3_nt: TGTGCCAGCAGCCCAAGTCGGGACAGGGACACTGAAGCTTTCTTT
cdr3_aa: CASSPSRDRDTEAFF

j_call: TRBJ1-2
v_call: TRBV24-1
clone_size: -
d_call: -
cdr3_nt: TGTGCCACCAGTGATTTAGCGGATGGCTACACCTTC
cdr3_aa: CATSDLADGYTF

j_call: TRBJ2-3
v_call: TRBV2
clone_size: -
d_call: -
cdr3_nt: TGTGCCAGCACTGCAGGGAGCCACGGTACGCAGTATTTT
cdr3_aa: CASTAGSHGTQYF

j_call: TRBJ1-5
v_call: TRBV19
clone_size: -
d_call: -
cdr3_nt: TGTGCCAGTAGAGGGAACAGGGACAGCAATCAGCCCCAGCATTTT
cdr3_aa: CASRGNRDSNQPQHF

j_call: TRBJ2-2
v_call: TRBV19
clone_size: -
d_call: TRBD1
cdr3_nt: TGTGCCAGTAGAAGGACAGGGGTGTCCGGGGAGCTGTTTTTT
cdr3_aa: CASRRTGVSGELFF

j_call: TRBJ2-7
v_call: TRBV10-3
clone_size: -
d_call: TRBD1
cdr3_nt: TGTGCCATCAATACGGGACAGACCAGCTCCTACGAGCAGTACTTC
cdr3_aa: CAINTGQTSSYEQYF

j_call: TRBJ2-2
v_call: TRBV10-3
clone_size: -
d_call: TRBD2
cdr3_nt: TGTGCCATCAGGCTGACTAGCGGGAGAACTTTGGACGGGGAGCTGTTTTTT
cdr3_aa: CAIRLTSGRTLDGELFF

j_call: TRBJ2-7
v_call: TRBV5-1
clone_size: -
d_call: TRBD2
cdr3_nt: TGCGCCAGCAGCTTGCGTTCCAGCGGGAGGAACGAGCAGTACTTC
cdr3_aa: CASSLRSSGRNEQYF

j_call: TRBJ1-2
v_call: TRBV29-1
clone_size: -
d_call: -
cdr3_nt: TGCAGCGTTGTCACAGGGAGAGACTATGGCTACACCTTC
cdr3_aa: CSVVTGRDYGYTF